This T cell receptor (beta chain) was identified in a study of early T cells in non-severe SARS-CoV-2 infection. Study-wide background: Unpaired chains resulted from sequencing bulk RNA of unsorted whole blood.

Unique molecular identifier tags were affixed to discrete cDNA molecules. TCRdb re-called the 5' RACE reads with MiXCR, one entry per CDR3 protein. The sample contains under 70,000 distinct CDR3 sequences, around a tenth of which appear only once. About this clonotype: This could be a read error, since a much larger clone is one nucleotide away.

Germline V CDR1 and CDR2: SGDLS, YYNGEE. V shed 4 bases and J shed 8 bases, with 10 bases lying between them. The CDR3 contains 12 residues. Specimen: whole blood. This sequence was found in an adult who was a healthcare worker with PCR-confirmed SARS-CoV-2 infection or an uninfected control (not recorded which). The rearrangement uses TRBV9 and TRBJ2-1, with a possible D match to TRBD1 (5 bases). CDR3 nucleotide sequence: TGTGCCAGCAGCACTGGGGCGGATGAGCAGTTCTTC. This translates into CASSTGADEQFF.